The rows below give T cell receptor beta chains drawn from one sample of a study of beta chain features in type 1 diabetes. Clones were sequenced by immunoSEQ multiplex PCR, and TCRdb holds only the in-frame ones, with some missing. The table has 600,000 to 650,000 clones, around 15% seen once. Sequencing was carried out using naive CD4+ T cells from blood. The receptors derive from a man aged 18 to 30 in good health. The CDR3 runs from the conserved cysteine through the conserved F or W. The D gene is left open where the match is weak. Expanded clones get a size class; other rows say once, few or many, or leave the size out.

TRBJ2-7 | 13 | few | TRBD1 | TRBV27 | CATPRDRGYEQYF | TGTGCCACCCCCCGCGACAGGGGATACGAGCAGTACTTC
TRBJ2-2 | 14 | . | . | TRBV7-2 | CASSLEVNTGELFF | TGTGCCAGCAGCTTAGAAGTCAACACCGGGGAGCTGTTTTTT
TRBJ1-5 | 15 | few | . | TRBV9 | CASSVGGGGNQPQHF | TGTGCCAGCTCCGTAGGGGGAGGGGGCAATCAGCCCCAGCATTTT
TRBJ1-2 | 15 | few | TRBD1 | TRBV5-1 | CASSRQGALNYGYTF | TGCGCCAGCAGCAGACAGGGGGCACTTAACTATGGCTACACCTTC
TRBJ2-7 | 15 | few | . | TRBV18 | CASSQVDAGPYEQYF | TGTGCCAGCTCACAGGTCGATGCAGGTCCCTACGAGCAGTACTTC
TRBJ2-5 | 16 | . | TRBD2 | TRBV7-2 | CASTVRLAGAAETQYF | TGTGCCAGCACCGTAAGGCTAGCGGGAGCCGCAGAGACCCAGTACTTC
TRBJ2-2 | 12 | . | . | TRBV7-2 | CASSRPDGELFF | TGTGCCAGCAGTCGGCCCGACGGGGAGCTGTTTTTT
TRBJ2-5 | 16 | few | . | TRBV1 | CTSSPRREAHRGTQYF | TGCACCAGCAGCCCGCGCCGGGAGGCCCACCGGGGGACCCAGTACTTC
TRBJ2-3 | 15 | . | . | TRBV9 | CASSYSGQRTDTQYF | TGTGCCAGCAGCTACTCGGGGCAACGCACAGATACGCAGTATTTT
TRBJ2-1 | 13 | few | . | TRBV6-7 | CASSPWDWHEQFF | TGTGCCAGCAGTCCTTGGGACTGGCATGAGCAGTTCTTC